One and the same sample provided the 20 T cell receptor beta chains below, sequenced in a study of cytomegalovirus exposure and HLA in healthy donors. The assay was immunoSEQ multiplex PCR, and TCRdb's table has in-frame clones only and misses some. The data hold 90,000 to 110,000 clones, with 88% observed a single time. Sequencing input: PBMCs. These receptor sequences come from a young woman in good health and CMV-seronegative.

The rearrangement uses TRBV6-5 and TRBJ1-6; 7 bases are a match to TRBD1. V dropped 2 bases and J dropped 11; count of bases not matched to a gene: 6. The V gene's germline CDR1 is MNHEY and CDR2 SVGAGI. The CDR3 sequence is 14 residues long. CDR3 in amino acids: CASSYSKGATPLHF. DNA of the CDR3: TGTGCCAGCAGTTACAGCAAGGGGGCGACACCCCTCCACTTT.

The chain has TRBV7-9 and TRBJ2-5; 9 nucleotides match TRBD1. The CDR3 loop spans 16 amino acids. The V and J ends lost 1 base and 3 bases, in that order; junction bases with no gene match: 6. CDR1 and CDR2 from the germline V gene are SEHNR and FQNEAQ (reference sequence). CDR3 sequence: CASSLGPGQGKETQYF. CDR3 in DNA: TGTGCCAGCAGCTTAGGACCGGGACAGGGTAAAGAGACCCAGTACTTC.

The chain uses TRBV19 and TRBJ2-3; TRBD2 matches 8 bases. V shed 1 base and J 0 bases; nucleotides not matched to a gene: 3. CDR3 size: 16 residues. The germline V gene has CDR1 LNHDA and CDR2 SQIVND (reference sequence). The CDR3 region is CASSIAGGPSTDTQYF. DNA for the CDR3: TGTGCCAGTAGTATAGCGGGAGGGCCGAGCACAGATACGCAGTATTTT. Full variable domain (outside the CDR3, taken from reference TRBV19 and TRBJ2-3): DGGITQSPKYLFRKEGQNVTLSCEQNLNHDAMYWYRQDPGQGLRLIYYSQIVNDFQKGDIAEGYSVSREKKESFPLTVTSAQKNPTAFYLCASSIAGGPSTDTQYFGPGTRLTVL.

J is TRBJ2-1 and V is TRBV6-1; 10 bases fit TRBD2. Germline V gene sequence: CDR1 MNHNS, CDR2 SASEGT. CDR3 size: 15 residues. The V and J ends lost 4 bases and 8 bases, in that order; junction bases with no gene match: 8. The CDR3, as DNA: TGTGCCAGCAGTGCCCAGCGGGGGGGCCTGGATGAGCAGTTCTTC. Its translation is CASSAQRGGLDEQFF.

This rearrangement joins TRBV4-2 to TRBJ2-7; unclear D gene. Germline CDR1 is LGHNA and CDR2 is YNFKEQ. The CDR3 spans 15 residues. V lost 0 bases and J lost 5, with 14 bases in between. The CDR3 sequence: CASSQERVTVHEQYF. The CDR3 DNA sequence: TGTGCCAGCAGCCAAGAGCGCGTAACAGTCCACGAGCAGTACTTC.

The chain employs TRBV5-6 and TRBJ2-5; D possibly corresponds to TRBD2 (5 bases). The germline V gene encodes CDR1 SGHDT and CDR2 YYEEEE. The length of the CDR3 is 16 residues. V was pared by 0 bases and J by 1 base, with 13 bases between. CDR3 in DNA: TGTGCCAGCAGCTTGGAGGCTAGCTCCCTCCAAGAGACCCAGTACTTC. Its protein is CASSLEASSLQETQYF.

The J gene is TRBJ1-4, the V gene TRBV6-1, with TRBD1 identical over 7 bases. This CDR3 region has 14 residues. CDR1 is MNHNS and CDR2 is SASEGT in the germline V gene. V was pared by 6 bases and J by 8 bases, with 9 bases of the junction left unmatched. The CDR3 region has the DNA TGTGCCAGCAGGGAGGGGGCTCCTCCCGAAAAACTGTTTTTT. It translates to CASREGAPPEKLFF.

The chain recombines TRBV9 with TRBJ2-7; D perhaps matches TRBD2 (6 bases). This CDR3 has 15 residues. The germline gives CDR1 SGDLS, CDR2 YYNGEE. Trimming removed 0 bases at V and 5 bases at J, with 15 bases between. The CDR3 protein is CASSVGSGAGHEQYF. The CDR3 DNA follows: TGTGCCAGCAGCGTAGGGTCCGGTGCGGGGCACGAGCAGTACTTC.

Only one count was recorded for this clone. The chain has TRBV4-3 and TRBJ2-3; TRBD2 agrees at 7 bases. The germline V gene encodes CDR1 LGHNA and CDR2 YSLEER. CDR3 size: 18 residues. V trimming: 1 base; J trimming: 3 bases; junction bases outside the gene matches: 13. CDR3 loop: CASSQATASGWGTDTQYF. The CDR3 DNA reads TGCGCCAGCAGCCAAGCCACCGCTAGCGGTTGGGGGACAGATACGCAGTATTTT.

This clone was seen just once. The chain carries TRBV27 and TRBJ1-1; 9 positions agree with TRBD1. The CDR3 contains 15 residues. Looked up from germline, CDR1 is MNHEY and CDR2 is SMNVEV (reference sequence). The J segment lost 4 bases and the V segment lost 0 bases, leaving 3 bases of the junction unmatched. In DNA form, the CDR3 reads TGTGCCAGCAGTTTATCCATACAGGGGGCCACTGAAGCTTTCTTT. This codes for CASSLSIQGATEAFF.

The chain has TRBV7-2 and TRBJ2-1; D might be TRBD2 (6 bases). This CDR3 contains 13 residues. CDR1 is SGHTA, CDR2 FQGNSA, per germline. Trimming shortened V by 3 bases and J by 5 bases, and 8 bases separated the two germline ends. The CDR3 loop reads CASSLDYNNEQFF. The CDR3 region has the DNA TGTGCCAGCAGCTTGGACTACAACAATGAGCAGTTCTTC.

The chain is built from TRBV5-4 and TRBJ2-1; 8 bases fit TRBD2. CDR1 and CDR2 from the germline V gene are SGHNT and YYREEE (reference sequence). Germline trimming cut 4 bases from V and 0 bases from J; bases unmatched to any gene: 6. CDR3 length equals 16 residues. The CDR3: CASSPGGGSSYNEQFF. CDR3 bases: TGTGCCAGCAGCCCCGGGGGGGGTAGCTCCTACAATGAGCAGTTCTTC.

The chain is built from TRBV28 and TRBJ2-2; 7 positions match TRBD1. CDR1 is MDHEN and CDR2 is SYDVKM in the germline V gene. Trimming removed 6 bases from V and 3 bases from J; junction bases left unmatched: 10. The CDR3 length is 16 residues. The CDR3 nucleotides are TGTGCCAGCAGATCTCCGGGACAGACCTACACCGGGGAGCTGTTTTTT. Translating it yields CASRSPGQTYTGELFF.

The chain has TRBV6-5 and TRBJ1-5; TRBD1 aligns across 10 bases. The germline V gene has CDR1 MNHEY and CDR2 SVGAGI. V shed 5 bases, J shed 5 bases, and the junction held 6 bases outside the gene matches. The length of the CDR3 is 15 residues. The CDR3 nucleotides read TGTGCCAGCAGTCCGGGACAGGGGTTTTATCAGCCCCAGCATTTT. This gives the protein CASSPGQGFYQPQHF.

The chain is built from TRBV4-2 and TRBJ2-7; D perhaps matches TRBD2 (5 bases). The CDR3 has 12 amino acids. The germline V and J ends were trimmed by 2 bases and 6 bases, with 8 bases remaining between them. The germline CDR1 and CDR2 sequences are LGHNA and YNFKEQ. CDR3 loop: CASSQLEGEQYF. Here the CDR3 DNA reads TGTGCCAGCAGCCAATTAGAGGGCGAGCAGTACTTC.

CDR3 sequence (DNA): TGTGCCAGCTCAGGCGGGACTAGCGGCCCGCAGTACTTC. This codes for CASSGGTSGPQYF. The chain couples TRBV18 to TRBJ2-7; 11 bases fit TRBD2. V lost 5 bases to trimming and J lost 9 bases; unmatched junction nucleotides: 6. The V gene's germline CDR1 is KGHSH and CDR2 LQKENI. The CDR3 totals 13 residues. Based on the CDR3 plus reference TRBV18 and TRBJ2-7, the full variable domain is NAGVMQNPRHLVRRRGQEARLRCSPMKGHSHVYWYRQLPEEGLKFMVYLQKENIIDESGMPKERFSAEFPKEGPSILRIQQVVRGDSAAYFCASSGGTSGPQYFGPGTRLTVT.

CDR3 in amino acids: CASSGEGHTGEKLFF. The CDR3 region has the DNA TGCGCCAGCTCGGGGGAAGGACACACCGGTGAAAAACTGTTTTTT. V gene TRBV5-1 combines with J gene TRBJ1-4, with D possibly matching TRBD1 (5 bases). This CDR3 has 15 amino acids. In germline, CDR1 is SGHRS, CDR2 YFSETQ. Trimming removed 7 bases from V and 7 bases from J, with 20 bases in between.

This clone was seen only a few times. This rearrangement joins TRBV14 to TRBJ1-1, with D hard to call. The CDR3 totals 15 residues. V lost 4 bases and J 1 base, leaving 13 bases between the germline ends. The V gene's germline CDR1 is SGHDN and CDR2 FVKESK. CDR3 sequence reads: CASSPRGSPNTEAFF. CDR3 nucleotide sequence: TGTGCCAGCAGCCCCCGAGGGAGCCCGAACACTGAAGCTTTCTTT. Full variable domain (outside the CDR3, taken from reference TRBV14 and TRBJ1-1): EAGVTQFPSHSVIEKGQTVTLRCDPISGHDNLYWYRRVMGKEIKFLLHFVKESKQDESGMPNNRFLAERTGGTYSTLKVQPAELEDSGVYFCASSPRGSPNTEAFFGQGTRLTVV.

The rearrangement joins TRBV29-1 to TRBJ2-7; 9 bases align to TRBD1. The germline V gene has CDR1 SQVTM and CDR2 ANQGSEA. V shed 6 bases, J shed 3 bases, and the junction held 15 bases outside the gene matches. This CDR3 comprises 16 residues. CDR3 loop: CSVGGSTGGIFYEQYF. CDR3 in DNA: TGCAGCGTCGGGGGGTCAACAGGGGGCATATTCTACGAGCAGTACTTC.

This rearrangement joins TRBV7-9 to TRBJ2-7; D may be TRBD1 (6 bases). Germline V gene lookup returns CDR1 SEHNR and CDR2 FQNEAQ (reference sequence). Trimming took off 0 bases at V and 0 bases at J, with 6 bases between the two ends. This CDR3 has 14 amino acids. CDR3 residues: CASSLAGGSYEQYF. CDR3 sequence (DNA): TGTGCCAGCAGCTTAGCAGGGGGCTCCTACGAGCAGTACTTC.